This T cell receptor beta chain was obtained from a study of blood T cells in healthy people across ages. A J-beta primer mix and a sample-barcoded 5' primer were used in a second PCR of about 7 to 12 cycles. TCRdb reprocessed the 5' RACE reads with MiXCR, giving one entry per CDR3 protein. The sample has approximately 1.5 million distinct CDR3 sequences; approximately 39% are singletons. The germline V gene encodes CDR1 DFQATT and CDR2 SNEGSKA (reference sequence). The CDR3 spans 14 residues. The V gene lost 1 base and the J gene lost 4 bases, with 10 bases spanning the gap. The gene calls are TRBV20-1 and TRBJ1-4; D is uncertain. This clonotype originated in a woman between 18 and 29 years old in good health. The sample comprised blood. The DNA of the CDR3 is TGCAGTGCTAGAGTCGGCTGGGGTAATGAAAAACTGTTTTTT. As protein: CSARVGWGNEKLFF.